This T cell receptor beta chain comes out of a study of blood T cells in healthy people across ages. Broader study findings: Among T cells, TCR beta diversity per million cells dropped roughly linearly as age rose.

Germline V gives CDR1 SGDLS, CDR2 YYNGEE. The CDR3 runs 13 residues. V gave up 6 bases and J gave up 10 bases; unmatched junction bases: 9. Total RNA was isolated from each sample in quantities of at least 5.5 micrograms. Comment on this clonotype: Its antigen is still unknown.

PCR was performed a second time for 7 to 11 cycles using a sample-barcoded 5' primer and a J-beta primer mix. Tagging of each cDNA molecule was performed by a template-switch adaptor with 12 random nucleotides. Via MiXCR, TCRdb re-called the 5' RACE reads, giving one row per CDR3 protein. The sample lists about 1.6 million distinct CDR3 sequences, about 35% seen once, with approximately 10% in the top ten. This chain joins TRBV9 and TRBJ2-1; TRBD1 aligns across 8 bases. The TCR originated in a woman under 40 in good health. Sequenced material: blood. The CDR3 reads CASNNRGNGEQFF. CDR3 coding DNA: TGTGCCAGCAATAACAGGGGGAACGGGGAGCAGTTCTTC.